The clone carrying this T cell receptor beta chain has a count of ten or more. The antigen is not known. The CDR3 runs to 14 residues. Germline CDR1 and CDR2: MNHEY and SMNVEV (reference sequence). The germline V and J ends were trimmed by 6 bases and 5 bases, with 16 bases remaining between them. It was at deep level that the assay was run. Data came from immunoSEQ multiplex PCR; TCRdb stores just in-frame clones and leaves some out. The sample shows hundreds of thousands of clones, around 73% of them seen only once. These data are taken from a study of shared clonotypes between healthy human individuals. Study conclusions and caveats: Generation probabilities were higher for clonotypes shared across all four sorted-subset donors than for unshared ones. With a few donors compared, roughly 4.9% of naive CD4 clonotypes were shared.

Sequencing was done on a sample of memory CD4+ T cells sorted from blood. This sample's subset: CD45RA-negative fraction. The receptor's source is a woman aged 30 to 39 in good health. The chain couples TRBV27 to TRBJ2-5, with D possibly being TRBD1 (6 bases). The CDR3 bases are TGTGCCAGCAGACCAGGGACAATAGGGGAGACCCAGTACTTC. It codes for CASRPGTIGETQYF.